The 27 T cell receptor beta chains listed next were all sequenced from one sample in a study of blood T cell repertoires in COVID-19. The assay was immunoSEQ multiplex PCR, and TCRdb's table has in-frame clones only and misses some. The table lists roughly 290,000 clones, 80% to 90% of them singletons. Source material: PBMCs or T cells enriched from blood (not recorded which). The receptors were sampled from a woman aged 25-40 years who had recovered from COVID-19.

The J gene is TRBJ2-3, the V gene TRBV9; 8 bases are a match to TRBD2. Losses at the gene ends were 3 bases for V and 2 bases for J; bases not matched to a gene: 5. Germline-derived CDR1 and CDR2 are SGDLS and YYNGEE. The CDR3 length is 15 residues. The CDR3 DNA follows: TGTGCCAGCAGCGGCGCGGGGGGACTCACAGATACGCAGTATTTT. Protein product: CASSGAGGLTDTQYF.

The DNA for the CDR3 is TGTGCCAGCAGCTTGTCAGGGGTTCCCGGGGAGCTGTTTTTT. Protein product: CASSLSGVPGELFF. The J gene is TRBJ2-2, the V gene TRBV7-9, with a weak D call TRBD1 (6 bases). The V gene lost 3 bases and the J gene lost 6 bases, with 11 bases spanning the gap. The CDR3 sequence is 14 residues long. Looked up from germline, CDR1 is SEHNR and CDR2 is FQNEAQ (reference sequence).

The chain joins TRBV3-1 (or the pseudogene TRBV3-2) to TRBJ1-5, with D perhaps TRBD1 (5 bases). Trimming pared 1 base from V and 6 bases from J, leaving 16 bases between. Germline V lookup: CDR1 LGHDT, CDR2 YNNKEL (reference sequence). This CDR3 has 16 amino acids. This chain's CDR3 is CASSQAIPGNGQPQHF. The DNA for the CDR3 is TGTGCCAGCAGCCAAGCCATACCAGGGAACGGTCAGCCCCAGCATTTT.

V gene TRBV19 combines with J gene TRBJ2-5; D not resolved. The germline V gene encodes CDR1 LNHDA and CDR2 SQIVND (reference sequence). Trimming left V 3 bases short and J 2 bases short, with 7 bases between. The CDR3 has 13 amino acids. CDR3 protein: CASSMNTQETQYF. The CDR3, as DNA: TGTGCCAGTAGTATGAACACACAAGAGACCCAGTACTTC.

There are a few counts of this clone. The chain recombines TRBV3-1 (or the pseudogene TRBV3-2) with TRBJ2-2; 14 bases agree with TRBD2. The CDR3 covers 18 residues. Germline CDR1 LGHDT, CDR2 YNNKEL (reference sequence). The ends lost 3 bases at V and 3 bases at J; junction bases unmatched: 6. CDR3 coding DNA: TGTGCCAGCAGCCACCCGACTAGCGGGAGGGCATACACCGGGGAGCTGTTTTTT. Translation: CASSHPTSGRAYTGELFF.

This chain uses TRBV21-1 with TRBJ2-1; the D call of TRBD1 is as the table states it, not checked on the DNA. TRBV21-1 is assigned pseudogene status. This CDR3 has 21 amino acids. CDR3 loop: CASSKRTSGTGGLRSYNEQFF. CDR3 DNA sequence: TGTGCCAGCAGCAAAAGAACCTCCGGGACAGGGGGCCTTCGCTCCTACAATGAGCAGTTCTTC.

This chain links TRBV28 with TRBJ2-7; D might be TRBD1 (5 bases). CDR1 is MDHEN, CDR2 SYDVKM, per germline. Trimming shortened V by 3 bases and J by 3 bases, and 12 bases separated the two germline ends. The length of the CDR3 is 14 residues. Written as DNA, the CDR3 is TGTGCCAGCAGTTTGTTCAGGGTCGGCTACGAGCAGTACTTC. This sequence encodes CASSLFRVGYEQYF.

V usage is TRBV18 and J usage is TRBJ2-3; no definite D call. Trimming shortened V by 3 bases and J by 3 bases, and 7 bases separated the two germline ends. In germline, CDR1 is KGHSH, CDR2 LQKENI. The CDR3 has 13 residues. The CDR3: CASSPLLTDTQYF. The DNA for the CDR3 is TGTGCCAGCTCACCCCTCCTTACAGATACGCAGTATTTT.

This clone was found once. The chain uses TRBV6-5 and TRBJ2-3, with a weak D call TRBD2 (6 bases). Per the germline V gene, CDR1 is MNHEY and CDR2 is SVGAGI. There are 11 residues in the CDR3. V was pared by 6 bases and J by 6 bases, with 7 bases between. The CDR3 protein is CASSLADTQYF. In DNA form, the CDR3 reads TGTGCCAGCAGCCTAGCGGATACGCAGTATTTT.

V gene TRBV15 combines with J gene TRBJ1-5, with no clear D. V lost 1 base and J 4 bases, leaving 11 bases between the germline ends. The CDR3 has 15 residues. Germline CDR1 LNHNV, CDR2 YYDKDF (reference sequence). The CDR3 spells CATSRVSGSNQPQHF. In DNA, the CDR3 is TGTGCCACCAGCAGAGTGTCCGGGAGTAATCAGCCCCAGCATTTT.

V is TRBV7-9 and J is TRBJ1-3, with a weak D call TRBD1 (6 bases). Germline CDR1 reads SEHNR; CDR2 reads FQNEAQ (reference sequence). This CDR3 is 16 amino acids long. The V gene lost 3 bases and the J gene lost 4 bases, with 16 bases spanning the gap. CDR3: CASSFPTGRRGNTIYF. DNA for the CDR3: TGTGCCAGCAGCTTTCCTACAGGGAGAAGAGGAAACACCATATATTTT.

The chain couples TRBV6-5 to TRBJ2-6, with 8 bases identical to TRBD1. The CDR3 extends over 16 amino acids. Unmatched junction bases numbered 7, after V lost 2 bases and J lost 7 bases. Germline V gene sequence: CDR1 MNHEY, CDR2 SVGAGI. In DNA form, the CDR3 reads TGTGCCAGCAGTTACGATCGACAGGGGTTAGCCAACGTCCTGACTTTC. Protein sequence: CASSYDRQGLANVLTF.

The chain recombines TRBV28 with TRBJ2-7; 11 nucleotides match TRBD2. Looked up from germline, CDR1 is MDHEN and CDR2 is SYDVKM. V was clipped by 2 bases and J by 3 bases; unmatched bases: 6. CDR3 length equals 16 residues. The CDR3 here is CASSLGMGLADYEQYF. The DNA for the CDR3 is TGTGCCAGCAGTTTAGGGATGGGACTAGCGGACTACGAGCAGTACTTC.

The rearrangement links TRBV10-1 to TRBJ1-5; D not resolved. The CDR3 totals 13 residues. The V and J ends lost 2 bases and 4 bases respectively, with 6 bases between them. Germline loops: CDR1 WNHNN, CDR2 SYGVQD (reference sequence). The CDR3 loop is CASSETGNQPQHF. CDR3 DNA sequence: TGCGCCAGCAGTGAGACGGGGAATCAGCCCCAGCATTTT.

V and J are TRBV6-2 or TRBV6-3 and TRBJ1-1, with 7 bases that match TRBD1. The CDR3 sequence is 13 residues long. From germline, CDR1 is MNHEY and CDR2 SVGEGT. J was trimmed by 5 bases and V by 4 bases; bases with no gene match: 4. In DNA form, the CDR3 reads TGTGCCAGCAGTTCAGGGGGTTATACTGAAGCTTTCTTT. Translated: CASSSGGYTEAFF.

The chain carries TRBV5-1 and TRBJ1-1, with D uncertain. Trimming cost V 0 bases and J 8 bases, with 5 bases left between them. The CDR3 has 11 amino acids. The germline V gene has CDR1 SGHRS and CDR2 YFSETQ. The CDR3 region has the DNA TGCGCCAGCAGCTTGGCGGGGGAAGCTTTCTTT. Amino acid sequence: CASSLAGEAFF.

The CDR3 DNA reads as TGTGCCAGCAGTACTCCTGGACAGGGCCATGGGGGCTATGGCTACACCTTC. This encodes CASSTPGQGHGGYGYTF. The chain employs TRBV28 and TRBJ1-2, with 8 bases identical to TRBD1. This CDR3 region has 17 residues. Trimming at V came to 5 bases and at J to 4 bases, leaving 15 bases not matched to a gene. Looked up from germline, CDR1 is MDHEN and CDR2 is SYDVKM.

V usage is TRBV19 and J usage is TRBJ2-7; 9 bases agree with TRBD1. CDR3 length: 14 residues. The germline V gene has CDR1 LNHDA and CDR2 SQIVND (reference sequence). V lost 10 bases, J lost 1 base, and 8 bases stayed unmatched. The CDR3 here is CATGGTGTSYEQYF. The CDR3 nucleotides are TGTGCCACCGGGGGGACAGGGACTTCCTACGAGCAGTACTTC.

The chain combines TRBV5-6 with TRBJ2-7, with D perhaps TRBD2 (5 bases). CDR1 is SGHDT and CDR2 is YYEEEE in the germline V gene. Trimming took 0 bases from V and 3 from J, leaving 7 bases between them. The CDR3 has 13 residues. The CDR3 nucleotides are TGTGCCAGCAGCTTGGCTCGGGGCTACGAGCAGTACTTC. Its protein product is CASSLARGYEQYF.

The chain combines TRBV3-1 (or the pseudogene TRBV3-2) with TRBJ2-7; TRBD1 might be the D (7 bases). The CDR3 loop spans 14 amino acids. Germline loops: CDR1 LGHDT, CDR2 YNNKEL (reference sequence). The ends were cut back, 3 bases at V and 4 bases at J, with 13 bases in the middle. CDR3: CASSHRAGGYEQYF. In DNA form, the CDR3 reads TGTGCCAGCAGCCACCGGGCAGGGGGGTACGAGCAGTACTTC.

This chain joins TRBV7-8 and TRBJ1-6; 10 bases align to TRBD1. Per the germline V gene, CDR1 is SGHVS and CDR2 is FQNEAQ. V was pared by 1 base and J by 7 bases, with 4 bases of the junction left unmatched. The CDR3 has 16 amino acids. CDR3 sequence: CASSLGTGGRNSPLHF. CDR3 coding DNA: TGTGCCAGCAGCTTAGGGACAGGGGGGCGGAATTCACCCCTCCACTTT.

This chain uses TRBV7-3 with TRBJ2-2; 8 nucleotides line up with TRBD2. This CDR3 is 15 amino acids long. V lost 5 bases and J lost 4; bases outside the gene matches: 6. Germline V gene sequence: CDR1 SGHTA, CDR2 FQGTGA. CDR3 sequence: CASSQGTSGTGELFF. CDR3 in DNA: TGTGCCAGCAGCCAAGGTACTAGCGGCACCGGGGAGCTGTTTTTT.

V is TRBV5-4 and J is TRBJ1-1; D unresolved. The ends were cut back, 0 bases at V and 1 base at J, with 10 bases in the middle. Germline lookup yields CDR1 SGHNT and CDR2 YYREEE (reference sequence). CDR3 length equals 15 residues. CDR3 bases: TGTGCCAGCAGCTTGGATGGGGAGGCGAACACTGAAGCTTTCTTT. Residues: CASSLDGEANTEAFF.

V is TRBV24-1 and J is TRBJ2-1, with 10 bases matching TRBD1. Germline CDR1 reads KGHDR; CDR2 reads SFDVKD. CDR3 length equals 17 residues. Germline trimming cut 0 bases from V and 9 bases from J; bases unmatched to any gene: 10. This CDR3 reads CATSDLRGTGEGGEQFF. The CDR3 bases are TGTGCCACCAGTGATTTGCGGGGGACAGGGGAGGGCGGTGAGCAGTTCTTC.

This clone was picked up one time. This chain links TRBV7-9 with TRBJ1-1; D uncertain. The V end was cut by 5 bases, the J end by 6 bases, with 16 bases between. Germline V gene lookup returns CDR1 SEHNR and CDR2 FQNEAQ (reference sequence). This CDR3 has 14 amino acids. The CDR3 region is CASSIAGGRAEAFF. As DNA, the CDR3 is TGTGCCAGCAGCATCGCAGGTGGGAGGGCTGAAGCTTTCTTT.

The CDR3 is CASSLEQGYEQYF. The DNA for the CDR3 is TGTGCCAGCAGCCTAGAGCAGGGCTACGAGCAGTACTTC. The V call is TRBV12-3 or TRBV12-4, the J call TRBJ2-7; a possible D gene is TRBD1 (5 bases). The CDR3 has 13 amino acids. Trimming removed 6 bases from V and 3 bases from J, with 12 bases in between.

The V call is TRBV7-9, the J call TRBJ2-1; D not certain. The CDR3 totals 12 residues. The V and J ends lost 1 base and 7 bases respectively, with 5 bases between them. Germline CDR1 reads SEHNR; CDR2 reads FQNEAQ (reference sequence). The CDR3 nucleotides are TGTGCCAGCAGCTTAGGCAGGAATGAGCAGTTCTTC. Translated, it gives CASSLGRNEQFF.